Listed here are 19 T cell receptor beta chains from one sample, sequenced in a study of cytomegalovirus exposure and HLA in healthy donors. This PCR relied on a set of 60 Vbeta primers and 13 Jbeta primers. Generated by immunoSEQ multiplex PCR, the TCRdb table keeps only in-frame clones and is missing some. The sample has tens of thousands of clones, more than 70% seen once. The sequenced sample consisted of PBMCs. The receptors originated from a man aged 35 to 55 in good health and CMV-seronegative.

This chain joins TRBV28 and TRBJ2-5; 13 bases line up with TRBD2. Germline trimming cut 2 bases from V and 2 bases from J; bases unmatched to any gene: 8. This CDR3 spans 18 amino acids. The V gene's germline CDR1 is MDHEN and CDR2 SYDVKM. The CDR3: CASSLTSGRAGWQETQYF. CDR3 coding DNA: TGTGCCAGCAGTTTAACTAGCGGGAGGGCCGGGTGGCAAGAGACCCAGTACTTC.

The V gene is TRBV10-1, the J gene TRBJ2-7; 8 bases are shared with TRBD1. V gave up 4 bases and J gave up 4 bases; unmatched junction bases: 3. The CDR3 is 13 amino acids. Germline values: CDR1 WNHNN, CDR2 SYGVQD (reference sequence). As DNA, the CDR3 is TGCGCCAGCAGTGCGGGACAGGTGTACGAGCAGTACTTC. Amino acids: CASSAGQVYEQYF.

The chain carries TRBV27 and TRBJ1-3; TRBD1 matches at 8 bases. V was clipped by 3 bases and J by 0 bases; unmatched bases: 19. The germline gives CDR1 MNHEY, CDR2 SMNVEV (reference sequence). The length of the CDR3 is 21 residues. This CDR3 reads CASSLPHLRGPHETSGNTIYF. The CDR3 DNA sequence: TGTGCCAGCAGTTTGCCCCACCTCAGGGGGCCCCATGAAACCTCTGGAAACACCATATATTTT.

Notes on this clone: A read error may account for a junction end that differs from germline. This sequence joins TRBV7-9 and TRBJ1-4; TRBD1 agrees at 11 bases. The CDR3 extends over 18 amino acids. Looked up from germline, CDR1 is SEHNR and CDR2 is FQNEAQ (reference sequence). CDR3 nucleotide sequence: TGTTCCAGCAGCTTAGTAGGTGGACAGGGGGCTTCTAATGAAAAACTGTTTTTT. Translation gives CSSSLVGGQGASNEKLFF.

The rearrangement uses TRBV28 and TRBJ2-2; TRBD2 agrees at 9 bases. The CDR3 loop spans 18 amino acids. The V and J ends lost 2 bases and 6 bases, in that order; junction bases with no gene match: 13. Germline V CDR1 and CDR2: MDHEN, SYDVKM. Written as DNA, the CDR3 is TGTGCCAGCAGTTTAAATCCACTATTGGCGGGAGGGCCCGGGGAGCTGTTTTTT. It yields the protein CASSLNPLLAGGPGELFF.

The V gene is TRBV28, the J gene TRBJ2-2, with D unclear. CDR3 length: 13 residues. Trimming left V 2 bases short and J 6 bases short, with 7 bases between. Per germline, CDR1 MDHEN and CDR2 SYDVKM. The CDR3 DNA reads as TGTGCCAGCAGTTTACGCCCGGCCGGGGAGCTGTTTTTT. It specifies CASSLRPAGELFF.

The J gene is TRBJ1-6, the V gene TRBV15, with a tentative D call TRBD1 (5 bases). This CDR3 is 16 amino acids long. Trimming pared 0 bases from V and 6 bases from J, leaving 12 bases between. Germline CDR1 is LNHNV and CDR2 is YYDKDF (reference sequence). The CDR3 sequence: CATSRDGQGGNSPLHF. In nucleotides, the CDR3 is TGTGCCACCAGCAGAGATGGTCAGGGAGGTAATTCACCCCTCCACTTT.

The J gene is TRBJ2-2, the V gene TRBV5-1; 7 nucleotides match TRBD2. Germline lookup yields CDR1 SGHRS and CDR2 YFSETQ. V trimming: 4 bases; J trimming: 0 bases; junction bases outside the gene matches: 6. This CDR3 has 16 residues. CDR3 in amino acids: CASSQTSQANTGELFF. The CDR3 region has the DNA TGCGCCAGCAGCCAGACTAGCCAGGCGAACACCGGGGAGCTGTTTTTT.

This clone is judged medium-sized. V and J are TRBV12-2 and TRBJ2-3; the table calls TRBD2, which could not be checked here. TRBV12-2 is designated a pseudogene. This CDR3 is built from 15 residues. CDR3 residues: CASRRTSPSTDTQYF. DNA of the CDR3: TGTGCAAGTCGCAGGACTAGCCCTAGCACAGATACGCAGTATTTT.

The chain uses TRBV20-1 and TRBJ2-3; D gene ambiguous. CDR1 is DFQATT, CDR2 SNEGSKA, per germline (reference sequence). This CDR3 comprises 10 residues. Here the CDR3 DNA reads TGCAGCGGGTATCGGGATACGCAGTATTTT. Translation: CSGYRDTQYF.

The table lists this clone with a count of one. The chain joins TRBV7-2 to TRBJ1-3, with TRBD1 matching 10 bases. CDR1 SGHTA and CDR2 FQGNSA come from the germline V gene. There are 15 residues in the CDR3. Trimming removed 5 bases from V and 1 base from J; junction bases left unmatched: 2. CDR3 protein: CASSGTGASGNTIYF. Here the CDR3 DNA reads TGTGCCAGCAGCGGGACAGGGGCTTCTGGAAACACCATATATTTT.

The chain recombines TRBV19 with TRBJ2-1, with D possibly TRBD2 on 7 matching bases. Germline V gene lookup returns CDR1 LNHDA and CDR2 SQIVND (reference sequence). The CDR3 sequence is 19 residues long. The germline V and J ends were trimmed by 5 bases and 0 bases, with 23 bases remaining between them. The DNA for the CDR3 is TGTGCCAGTAGTGGGGGCTATGCGGGGGACACCTCCTCCTACAATGAGCAGTTCTTC. It specifies CASSGGYAGDTSSYNEQFF.

This clone occurred a few times. The chain links TRBV27 to TRBJ1-1; the match to TRBD1 covers 9 bases. The CDR3 spans 16 residues. CDR1 is MNHEY and CDR2 is SMNVEV in the germline V gene (reference sequence). Trimming removed 6 bases from V and 1 base from J; junction bases left unmatched: 9. The DNA of the CDR3 is TGTGCCAGCAGCGGGACAGGGACCCGGTCGAACACTGAAGCTTTCTTT. This encodes CASSGTGTRSNTEAFF.

The rearrangement uses TRBV29-1 and TRBJ2-5; D unresolved. The germline V gene encodes CDR1 SQVTM and CDR2 ANQGSEA. Trimming shortened V by 4 bases and J by 5 bases, and 5 bases separated the two germline ends. CDR3 length equals 10 residues. The CDR3 bases are TGCAGCGTTGGTGAGGAGACCCAGTACTTC. It translates to CSVGEETQYF.

This clone was seen a few times. V gene TRBV7-9 combines with J gene TRBJ2-3; TRBD2 matches at 9 bases. Germline V gene sequence: CDR1 SEHNR, CDR2 FQNEAQ (reference sequence). V gave up 3 bases and J gave up 3 bases; unmatched junction bases: 4. The CDR3 loop spans 15 amino acids. The CDR3 DNA sequence: TGTGCCAGCAGCTTTACAGCGGGAGGAACAGATACGCAGTATTTT. This sequence encodes CASSFTAGGTDTQYF.

This clone came up a few times. The rearrangement links TRBV4-1 to TRBJ2-3; the D gene is possibly TRBD2 (7 bases). Trimming left V 4 bases short and J 3 bases short, with 11 bases between. There are 14 residues in the CDR3. Germline V gene sequence: CDR1 MGHRA, CDR2 YSYEKL. The CDR3 loop reads CASSLGGVTDTQYF. CDR3 coding DNA: TGCGCCAGCAGCCTAGGGGGGGTTACAGATACGCAGTATTTT.

J is TRBJ1-1 and V is TRBV6-6; D is unresolved. V lost 2 bases, J lost 0 bases, and 7 bases lay in between. The CDR3 has 14 residues. Germline loops: CDR1 MNHNY, CDR2 SVGAGI (reference sequence). CDR3: CASSYGNMNTEAFF. In nucleotides, the CDR3 is TGTGCCAGCAGTTACGGTAACATGAACACTGAAGCTTTCTTT.

The rearrangement joins TRBV19 to TRBJ2-7; possibly TRBD2 for D (7 bases). The germline V gene encodes CDR1 LNHDA and CDR2 SQIVND (reference sequence). V lost 4 bases and J 0 bases, leaving 16 bases between the germline ends. The CDR3 is made up of 16 amino acids. The CDR3 protein is CASSRGGAGLSYEQYF. CDR3 sequence (DNA): TGTGCCAGTAGTAGGGGGGGCGCCGGCCTCTCCTACGAGCAGTACTTC.

This clone was recorded only once. The chain couples TRBV6-6 to TRBJ2-2, with 8 bases that match TRBD2. The CDR3 is made up of 15 amino acids. Trimming removed 6 bases from V and 7 bases from J; junction bases left unmatched: 10. CDR1 is MNHNY and CDR2 is SVGAGI in the germline V gene (reference sequence). As DNA, the CDR3 is TGTGCCAGCAGACTAGCGGAGGGGCAAAACGGGGAGCTGTTTTTT. Translating it yields CASRLAEGQNGELFF.